This T cell receptor beta chain came from a study of T-cell reconstitution after alpha-beta-depleted transplantation in children. Trimming stripped 5 bases from V and 7 bases from J, with 14 bases between. CDR3 length equals 13 residues. Germline lookup yields CDR1 SGHTA and CDR2 FQGNSA. A library of TCRbeta sequences, prepared with unique molecular identifiers, was generated. TCRdb analysed the PCR reads with MiXCR anew, one entry per CDR3 protein. The sample lists 500,000 to 600,000 distinct CDR3 sequences; approximately 29% were seen once. This clonotype has a handful of counts. The chain has TRBV7-2 and TRBJ1-2; D not resolved. The sequenced sample was PBMCs from the stem cell graft donor, obtained from the stem cell graft. This TCR came from a human donor who donated a stem cell graft to a child with aplastic anemia. For the CDR3, the DNA is TGTGCCAGCAGCGAGGGTGGAAACGGTGGCTACACCTTC. Amino acid sequence: CASSEGGNGGYTF.